This TCR beta chain came from a study of early T cells in non-severe SARS-CoV-2 infection. Looking at the study overall: Sequenced material consisted of bulk RNA (from unsorted whole blood), and chains were unpaired. Study observations and caveats: Anti-spike CD8 responses were favored in VDJdb matching, and private and CD4 specificities were missed.

V lost 5 bases to trimming and J lost 5 bases; unmatched junction nucleotides: 8. The length of the CDR3 is 14 residues. Germline V gene lookup returns CDR1 SGHTA and CDR2 FQGNSA. This clonotype has only a few counts. What it recognizes is unknown. TCRdb reanalysed the 5' RACE reads using MiXCR and keeps one entry per CDR3 protein. The sample includes some 98,000 distinct CDR3 sequences, 16% of them seen just once. This sequence was found in an adult who was a healthcare worker with PCR-confirmed SARS-CoV-2 infection or an uninfected control (not recorded which). What was sequenced was whole blood. V gene TRBV7-2 combines with J gene TRBJ2-7; 8 bases are a match to TRBD1. The CDR3 loop is CASSPRRGLNEQYF. As DNA, the CDR3 is TGTGCCAGCAGCCCCCGCAGGGGGCTTAACGAGCAGTACTTC.